What follows describes a single T cell receptor beta chain. This table comes from immunoSEQ multiplex PCR, and its TCRdb copy is limited to in-frame clones, with some not included. The data contain more than 110,000 clones, nearly 80% of them singletons. These data originate in a study of blood T cell repertoires in COVID-19. Overall study: Donors in the United States, Italy and Spain gave samples during acute or convalescent COVID-19. From T cells, B-cell-depleted T cells, or PBMCs came the material, which was cDNA or gDNA.

Cohort assignment relied on participant-reported clinical history. All recovered Cohort 3 donors got two negative PCRs, got clearance, or saw symptom resolution. Trimming stripped 3 bases from V and 1 base from J, with 6 bases between. The CDR3 length is 13 residues. V is TRBV12-3 or TRBV12-4 and J is TRBJ1-1, with D uncertain. Sequencing was done on a sample of PBMCs or T cells enriched from blood (not recorded which). This sequence was found in a woman aged 50 to 65 who had recovered from COVID-19. The CDR3 is CASSFTSNTEAFF. Written as DNA, the CDR3 is TGTGCCAGCAGTTTTACTTCGAACACTGAAGCTTTCTTT.